This T cell receptor (beta chain) is drawn from a study of T cell changes during pregnancy in multiple sclerosis. CDR3 length equals 14 residues. V lost 5 bases and J lost 4; bases outside the gene matches: 6. CDR1 and CDR2 from the germline V gene are SQVTM and ANQGSEA. TCRdb's table, derived via immunoSEQ multiplex PCR, lists solely in-frame clones and lacks some. The sample records roughly 84,000 clones, roughly 93% being singletons. The chain employs TRBV29-1 and TRBJ2-3; 10 nucleotides line up with TRBD2. The sample here was peripheral blood, taken in the third trimester of pregnancy. The source is a female donor in good health, enrolled as a control in a pregnancy study. CDR3: CSVRGLAGADTQYF. Here the CDR3 DNA reads TGCAGCGTTCGGGGTCTAGCGGGAGCAGATACGCAGTATTTT.